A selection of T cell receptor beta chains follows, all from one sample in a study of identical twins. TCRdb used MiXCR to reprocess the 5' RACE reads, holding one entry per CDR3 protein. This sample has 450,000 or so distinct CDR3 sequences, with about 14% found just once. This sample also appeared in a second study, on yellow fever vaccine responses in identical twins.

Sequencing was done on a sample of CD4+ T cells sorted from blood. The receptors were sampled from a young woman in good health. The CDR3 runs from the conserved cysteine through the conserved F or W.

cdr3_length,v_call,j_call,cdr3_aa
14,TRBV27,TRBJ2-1,CASSGTGGYNEQFF
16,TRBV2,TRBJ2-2,CASRGLAGVNTGELFF
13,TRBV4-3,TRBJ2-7,CASADRLRREQYF
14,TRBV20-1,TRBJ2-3,CSARAGGPADTQYF
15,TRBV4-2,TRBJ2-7,CASSQQTGSSYEQYF
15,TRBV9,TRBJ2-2,CASSVGTMATGELFF
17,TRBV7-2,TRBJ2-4,CASSSRARRQGGNIQYF
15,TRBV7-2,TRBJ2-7,CASSGRQGMSWEQYF
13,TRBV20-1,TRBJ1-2,CSARVQELYGYTF
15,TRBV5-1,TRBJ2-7,CASRPGLAGTVEQYF
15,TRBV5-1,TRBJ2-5,CASSLNRGNQETQYF
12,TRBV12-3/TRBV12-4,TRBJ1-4,CASSRQNEKLFF
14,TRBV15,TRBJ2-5,CATSRGSYQETQYF
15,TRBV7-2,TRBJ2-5,CASSLQAGAGETQYF
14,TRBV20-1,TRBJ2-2,CSASSGAYTGELFF
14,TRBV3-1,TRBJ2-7,CASSRRQGAGEQYF
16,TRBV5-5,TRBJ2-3,CASSLGSGSSTDTQYF